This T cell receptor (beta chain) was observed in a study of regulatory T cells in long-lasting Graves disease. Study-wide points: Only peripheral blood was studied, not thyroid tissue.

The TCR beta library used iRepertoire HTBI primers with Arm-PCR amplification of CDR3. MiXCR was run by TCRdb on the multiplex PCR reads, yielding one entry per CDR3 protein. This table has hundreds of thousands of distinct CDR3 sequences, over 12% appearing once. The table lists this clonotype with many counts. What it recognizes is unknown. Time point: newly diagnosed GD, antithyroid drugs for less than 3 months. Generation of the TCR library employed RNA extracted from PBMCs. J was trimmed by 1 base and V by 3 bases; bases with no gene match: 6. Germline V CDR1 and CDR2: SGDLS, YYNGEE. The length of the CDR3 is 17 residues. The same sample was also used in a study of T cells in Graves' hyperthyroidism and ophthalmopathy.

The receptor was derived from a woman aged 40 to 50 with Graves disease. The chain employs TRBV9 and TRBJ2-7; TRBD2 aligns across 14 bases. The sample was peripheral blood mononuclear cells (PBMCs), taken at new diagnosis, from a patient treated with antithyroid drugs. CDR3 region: CASSAGTSGRGSYEQYF. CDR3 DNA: TGTGCCAGCAGCGCCGGGACTAGCGGGAGAGGGTCCTACGAGCAGTACTTC.